Listed below are T cell receptor beta chains from one sample, sequenced in a study of T cells after yellow fever vaccination. TCRdb called the 5' RACE reads again in MiXCR, with one record for every CDR3 protein. The sample holds approximately 160,000 distinct CDR3 sequences, about a tenth seen once. The sample consisted of CD8+ T cells sorted from PBMCs, taken 45 days after the yellow fever booster vaccination. These receptor sequences come from a man aged 18 to 35 who received the YFV17D yellow fever vaccine. The CDR3 runs from the conserved cysteine through the conserved F or W. A D gene is named only where the DNA matches it firmly. Clone size appears in some rows only: once, few, many, or a class for an expanded clone.

>TRBJ1-1|-|TRBV3-1|-
TGTGCCAGCAGCCAATTGAGGGGGACTGAAGCTTTCTTT
CASSQLRGTEAFF
>TRBJ2-5|few|TRBV15|-
TGTGCCACCAGCAGAGATCGGGCTAGCGCAGAGACCCAGTACTTC
CATSRDRASAETQYF
>TRBJ1-2|-|TRBV28|TRBD1
TGTGCCAGCAGTTGGACAGGGGTAGAGGACTATGGCTACACCTTC
CASSWTGVEDYGYTF
>TRBJ1-1|-|TRBV6-5|-
TGTGCCAGCAGTTTCTTGATGGGGGACACTGAAGCTTTCTTT
CASSFLMGDTEAFF
>TRBJ2-7|-|TRBV12-3/TRBV12-4|TRBD1
TGTGCCAGCAGTTCTCTCTCGACAGGGGCATACGAGCAGTACTTC
CASSSLSTGAYEQYF
>TRBJ2-7|-|TRBV11-3|TRBD2
TGTGCCAGCAGCTCGGGGGGGTCCGAGCAGTACTTC
CASSSGGSEQYF
>TRBJ2-5|many|TRBV15|TRBD1
TGTGCCACCACCAATGGGGACAGAGAGACCCAGTACTTC
CATTNGDRETQYF
>TRBJ1-6|few|TRBV7-9|TRBD1
TGTGCCAGCAGCTTAGCCGTAGGGGGCCCACCCCTCCACTTT
CASSLAVGGPPLHF
>TRBJ2-1|-|TRBV7-6|TRBD2
TGTGCCAGCAGCCCGGGACTAGCGGTCTACAATGAGCAGTTCTTC
CASSPGLAVYNEQFF
>TRBJ1-3|-|TRBV12-3/TRBV12-4|-
TGTGCCAGCTCAAGAGGGGGAATTGGAAACACCATATATTTT
CASSRGGIGNTIYF
>TRBJ1-5|-|TRBV5-1|TRBD1
TGCGCCAGCAGCTTGGCGGGACAGGGAAATCAGCCCCAGCATTTT
CASSLAGQGNQPQHF
>TRBJ2-1|many|TRBV24-1|TRBD2
TGTGCCACCGGCGGCGGAGCGGGGGGGGGGAATGAGCAGTTCTTC
CATGGGAGGGNEQFF
>TRBJ2-7|-|TRBV2|-
TGTGCCAGCAGGGGAGAACTTCGGGAGCAGTACTTC
CASRGELREQYF
>TRBJ2-5|-|TRBV6-5|-
TGTGCCAGCAGTTACTTAGGGGCTGAGACCCAGTACTTC
CASSYLGAETQYF
>TRBJ1-5|-|TRBV19|-
TGTGCCAGTAGTATCCGTAATCAGCCCCAGCATTTT
CASSIRNQPQHF
>TRBJ2-3|many|TRBV4-2|-
TGTGCCAGCAGCCAAGATCGGGCAGGGTCAGATACGCAGTATTTT
CASSQDRAGSDTQYF
>TRBJ2-1|few|TRBV4-1|TRBD2
TGCGCCAGCAGCCTTCTAGCGGGGGGGTCCCACAATGAGCAGTTCTTC
CASSLLAGGSHNEQFF
>TRBJ1-6|-|TRBV20-1|-
TGCAGTGCTAGAGGCGAGGGAGAATTTTACTTT
CSARGEGEFYF
>TRBJ2-7|-|TRBV5-4|-
TGTGCCAGCAGTTCGCAGGGGGGGGAGCAGTACTTC
CASSSQGGEQYF
>TRBJ1-2|-|TRBV6-2/TRBV6-3|-
TGTGCCAGCAGTCCAAGCAGGGGTTCTAACTATGGCTACACCTTC
CASSPSRGSNYGYTF